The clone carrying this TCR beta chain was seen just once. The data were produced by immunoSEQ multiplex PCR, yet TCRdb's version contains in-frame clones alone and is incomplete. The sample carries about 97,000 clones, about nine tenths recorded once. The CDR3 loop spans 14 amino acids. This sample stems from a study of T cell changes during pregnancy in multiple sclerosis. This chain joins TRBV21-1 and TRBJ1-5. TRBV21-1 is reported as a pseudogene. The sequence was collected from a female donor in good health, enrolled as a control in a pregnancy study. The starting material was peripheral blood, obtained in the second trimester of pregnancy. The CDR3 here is CASSKDSSNQPQHF. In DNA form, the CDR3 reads TGTGCCAGCAGCAAAGATAGTAGCAATCAGCCCCAGCATTTT.